This is a list of T cell receptor beta chains from one sample in a study of radiotherapy plus CTLA-4 blockade in lung cancer. TCRdb's table, derived via immunoSEQ multiplex PCR, lists solely in-frame clones and lacks some. The table has approximately 40,000 clones, 65% to 90% seen once. Sequences were derived from peripheral blood, sampled from a patient treated with radiotherapy plus ipilimumab. The receptors shown here come from a human donor with non-small cell lung cancer whose response to radiotherapy plus ipilimumab could not be evaluated. Each CDR3 is given with its conserved first and last residue. A D gene is named only where the DNA matches it firmly. Part of the rows lack a size; the others show once, few, many or a class for expanded clones.

v_call: TRBV6-5; clone_size: .; d_call: TRBD1; j_call: TRBJ2-1; cdr3_aa: CASSSGTGEFF; cdr3_nt: TGTGCCAGCAGTTCCGGGACAGGAGAATTCTTC
v_call: TRBV7-9; clone_size: .; d_call: .; j_call: TRBJ2-7; cdr3_aa: CASSLGNGDSEQYF; cdr3_nt: TGTGCCAGCAGCTTAGGGAACGGGGACTCCGAGCAGTACTTC
v_call: TRBV5-1; clone_size: few; d_call: .; j_call: TRBJ1-6; cdr3_aa: CASSLAGAVLMSPLHF; cdr3_nt: TGCGCCAGCAGCTTGGCCGGAGCAGTCCTTATGTCGCCCCTCCACTTT
v_call: TRBV6-1; clone_size: .; d_call: TRBD1; j_call: TRBJ2-3; cdr3_aa: CASSDYRGLAGGADTQYF; cdr3_nt: TGTGCCAGCAGTGACTACCGAGGATTGGCAGGGGGCGCAGATACGCAGTATTTT
v_call: TRBV19; clone_size: once; d_call: .; j_call: TRBJ2-2; cdr3_aa: CASSILETGELFF; cdr3_nt: TGTGCCAGTAGTATACTAGAAACCGGGGAGCTGTTTTTT
v_call: TRBV6-6; clone_size: .; d_call: TRBD1; j_call: TRBJ1-1; cdr3_aa: CASSYPTGEKTEAFF; cdr3_nt: TGTGCCAGCAGTTACCCGACAGGGGAGAAGACTGAAGCTTTCTTT
v_call: TRBV7-9; clone_size: .; d_call: .; j_call: TRBJ1-1; cdr3_aa: CASSLVHGGMVGTEAFF; cdr3_nt: TGCGCCAGCAGCTTAGTTCACGGGGGAATGGTTGGCACTGAAGCTTTCTTT
v_call: TRBV2; clone_size: .; d_call: TRBD2; j_call: TRBJ2-2; cdr3_aa: CAWRGLAGANTGELFF; cdr3_nt: TGTGCCTGGCGGGGACTAGCGGGGGCGAACACCGGGGAGCTGTTTTTT
v_call: TRBV7-8; clone_size: .; d_call: .; j_call: TRBJ1-1; cdr3_aa: CASSSPGGAGWTEAFF; cdr3_nt: TGTGCCAGCAGTTCTCCGGGGGGCGCGGGGTGGACTGAAGCTTTCTTT
v_call: TRBV19; clone_size: .; d_call: TRBD1; j_call: TRBJ1-2; cdr3_aa: CASITGQGEGYTF; cdr3_nt: TGTGCCAGTATTACGGGACAGGGGGAAGGCTACACCTTC
v_call: TRBV6-5; clone_size: .; d_call: .; j_call: TRBJ1-1; cdr3_aa: CASSYSRATEAFF; cdr3_nt: TGTGCCAGCAGTTACTCGAGGGCCACTGAAGCTTTCTTT
v_call: TRBV7-3; clone_size: .; d_call: .; j_call: TRBJ2-2; cdr3_aa: CASSLGANTGELFF; cdr3_nt: TGTGCCAGCAGCTTAGGGGCCAACACCGGGGAGCTGTTTTTT
v_call: TRBV19; clone_size: .; d_call: .; j_call: TRBJ2-2; cdr3_aa: CASSTVAGQSGELFF; cdr3_nt: TGTGCCAGTAGTACGGTGGCAGGGCAGTCCGGGGAGCTGTTTTTT
v_call: TRBV7-9; clone_size: once; d_call: TRBD1; j_call: TRBJ2-7; cdr3_aa: CASGTGAYEQYF; cdr3_nt: TGTGCCAGCGGGACAGGGGCCTACGAGCAGTACTTC
v_call: TRBV29-1; clone_size: .; d_call: TRBD2; j_call: TRBJ2-7; cdr3_aa: CSVEGGRKGYEQYF; cdr3_nt: TGCAGCGTTGAGGGCGGGAGGAAAGGATACGAGCAGTACTTC
v_call: TRBV28; clone_size: .; d_call: .; j_call: TRBJ1-2; cdr3_aa: CASRSGINYGYTF; cdr3_nt: TGTGCCAGCAGATCAGGGATTAACTATGGCTACACCTTC
v_call: TRBV7-6; clone_size: .; d_call: .; j_call: TRBJ1-4; cdr3_aa: CASSLDPGEKLFF; cdr3_nt: TGTGCCAGCAGCTTAGATCCAGGTGAAAAACTGTTTTTT
v_call: TRBV4-1; clone_size: .; d_call: TRBD1; j_call: TRBJ2-7; cdr3_aa: CASSQSPGRGTEQYF; cdr3_nt: TGCGCCAGCAGCCAATCTCCGGGCAGGGGGACCGAGCAGTACTTC
v_call: TRBV5-5; clone_size: .; d_call: .; j_call: TRBJ1-3; cdr3_aa: CASSSDYSGNTIYF; cdr3_nt: TGTGCCAGCAGCTCCGACTACTCTGGAAACACCATATATTTT
v_call: TRBV10-3; clone_size: .; d_call: TRBD1; j_call: TRBJ2-1; cdr3_aa: CASGQGAYNEQFF; cdr3_nt: TGTGCCAGCGGACAGGGGGCCTACAATGAGCAGTTCTTC
v_call: TRBV28; clone_size: .; d_call: .; j_call: TRBJ1-2; cdr3_aa: CASSSTVNYGYTF; cdr3_nt: TGTGCCAGCAGTTCGACAGTAAACTATGGCTACACCTTC
v_call: TRBV19; clone_size: once; d_call: .; j_call: TRBJ1-2; cdr3_aa: CASSARQGAYGYTF; cdr3_nt: TGTGCCAGTAGTGCCCGCCAAGGGGCATATGGCTACACCTTC
v_call: TRBV25-1; clone_size: .; d_call: TRBD2; j_call: TRBJ2-2; cdr3_aa: CASSSAGGYSGELFF; cdr3_nt: TGTGCCAGCAGTTCAGCGGGAGGATACAGCGGGGAGCTGTTTTTT
v_call: TRBV4-1; clone_size: .; d_call: TRBD2; j_call: TRBJ2-2; cdr3_aa: CASSYSSGSSTGELFF; cdr3_nt: TGCGCCAGCAGCTACTCTAGCGGGAGTTCTACCGGGGAGCTGTTTTTT
v_call: TRBV5-1; clone_size: few; d_call: TRBD2; j_call: TRBJ2-1; cdr3_aa: CASSLAGSGGPNEQFF; cdr3_nt: TGCGCCAGCAGCTTGGCCGGGTCGGGGGGGCCGAATGAGCAGTTCTTC
v_call: TRBV5-6; clone_size: .; d_call: .; j_call: TRBJ2-5; cdr3_aa: CASSLVLQETQYF; cdr3_nt: TGTGCCAGCAGCTTGGTACTGCAAGAGACCCAGTACTTC
v_call: TRBV21-1; clone_size: once; d_call: .; j_call: TRBJ2-3; cdr3_aa: CASIPTGPRTDTQYF; cdr3_nt: TGTGCCAGCATCCCGACAGGGCCGCGCACAGATACGCAGTATTTT
v_call: TRBV7-3; clone_size: .; d_call: TRBD1; j_call: TRBJ1-1; cdr3_aa: CASSIGQGNTEAFF; cdr3_nt: TGTGCCAGCAGCATTGGACAGGGGAACACTGAAGCTTTCTTT
v_call: TRBV2; clone_size: .; d_call: TRBD1; j_call: TRBJ1-2; cdr3_aa: CASTPDRGGVYGYTF; cdr3_nt: TGTGCCAGCACCCCGGACAGGGGGGGAGTCTATGGCTACACCTTC
v_call: TRBV6-1; clone_size: .; d_call: TRBD1; j_call: TRBJ1-3; cdr3_aa: CASSPRGTAGNTIYF; cdr3_nt: TGTGCCAGCAGCCCGAGAGGGACAGCTGGAAACACCATATATTTT
v_call: TRBV19; clone_size: .; d_call: .; j_call: TRBJ1-1; cdr3_aa: CASAQGKARNTEAFF; cdr3_nt: TGTGCCAGTGCACAGGGAAAGGCTCGAAACACTGAAGCTTTCTTT
v_call: TRBV4-1; clone_size: .; d_call: TRBD1; j_call: TRBJ2-4; cdr3_aa: CASSWTGAKNIQYF; cdr3_nt: TGCGCCAGCAGCTGGACAGGGGCCAAAAACATTCAGTACTTC
v_call: TRBV5-1; clone_size: .; d_call: .; j_call: TRBJ1-5; cdr3_aa: CARQPQHF; cdr3_nt: TGCGCGCGGCAGCCCCAGCATTTT
v_call: TRBV10-3; clone_size: .; d_call: TRBD2; j_call: TRBJ2-1; cdr3_aa: CAIKNSGGLYNEQFF; cdr3_nt: TGTGCCATCAAAAATAGCGGGGGGCTTTACAATGAGCAGTTCTTC
v_call: TRBV9; clone_size: .; d_call: .; j_call: TRBJ2-2; cdr3_aa: CASSVGTRGTGELFF; cdr3_nt: TGTGCCAGCAGCGTCGGTACGCGGGGCACCGGGGAGCTGTTTTTT